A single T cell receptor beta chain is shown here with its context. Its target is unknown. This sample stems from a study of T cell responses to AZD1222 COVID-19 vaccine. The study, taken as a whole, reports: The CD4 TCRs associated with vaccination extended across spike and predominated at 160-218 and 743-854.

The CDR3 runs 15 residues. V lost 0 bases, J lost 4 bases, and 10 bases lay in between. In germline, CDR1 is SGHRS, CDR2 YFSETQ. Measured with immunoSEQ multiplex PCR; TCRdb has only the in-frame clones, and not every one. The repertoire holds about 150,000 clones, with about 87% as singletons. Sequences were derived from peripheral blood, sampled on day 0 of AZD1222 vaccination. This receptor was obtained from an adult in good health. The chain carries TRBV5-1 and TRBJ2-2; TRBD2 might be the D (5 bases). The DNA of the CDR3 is TGCGCCAGCAGCTTGGGATACGGAGGCACCGGGGAGCTGTTTTTT. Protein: CASSLGYGGTGELFF. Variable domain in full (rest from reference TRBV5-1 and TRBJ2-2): KAGVTQTPRYLIKTRGQQVTLSCSPISGHRSVSWYQQTPGQGLQFLFEYFSETQRNKGNFPGRFSGRQFSNSRSEMNVSTLELGDSALYLCASSLGYGGTGELFFGEGSRLTVL.